Included here is one TCR beta chain sequence, with context. This entry belongs to a study of blood T cell repertoires in COVID-19. Methods used by the authors: Cell counts per sample came from amplifying reference gene primers. Profiled with immunoSEQ multiplex PCR; TCRdb holds only in-frame clones, not every one. V, J and clone size are those of that table, while D and trimming were read from the DNA. Of around 60,000 clones in the sample, roughly 90% are singletons; the top ten hold about 13%. The ends lost 1 base at V and 4 bases at J; junction bases unmatched: 4. CDR3 size: 15 residues. Per the germline V gene, CDR1 is SGHNT and CDR2 is YYREEE (reference sequence).

Sequences were obtained from peripheral blood. The chain employs TRBV5-4 and TRBJ2-5, with 10 bases identical to TRBD2. The sequence was collected from a man in his fifties or sixties with active COVID-19. The DNA for the CDR3 is TGTGCCAGCAGCTTGAATCTAGCGGGAGTAGAGACCCAGTACTTC. Translated, it gives CASSLNLAGVETQYF.